What follows describes a single T cell receptor (beta chain). Its antigen is unknown. The sample holds no much larger clone one base away, and base qualities are not on file. The data were taken from a study of blood T cell repertoires in COVID-19 (dated by TCRdb to 2020 to 2021). The study in broad terms: Samples from collaborators originated in the United States, Italy and Spain and spanned both the acute and convalescent phases of COVID-19. The material from the prospective study consisted of cDNA or gDNA derived from T cells, B-cell-depleted T cells, or PBMCs. Deeply sampled blood TCRbeta repertoires from subjects exposed to, actively infected with, or recovered from COVID-19 were included in the dataset. The repertoires were released in a freely available public database meant as a resource for research on the immune response to SARS-CoV-2. The samples were drawn from the first 160 participants of the ongoing ImmuneRACE study and from under 1,500 subjects provided by 6 global collaborators. Sample metadata almost always included a de-identified subject ID, COVID-19 status, age in years and sex. Where available, HLA class I and class II types were obtained from metadata supplied by the sample provider rather than from assay-based typing.

The full study reports these points: Clinical and demographic metadata were provided uncurated, with the amount varying by source and participant.

The immunoSEQ Assay, a bias-controlled multiplex PCR, was used to amplify TCRbeta CDR3 regions from genomic DNA. In the source study's methods: The number of nucleated cells in each sample was estimated from the amplification of reference gene primers within the assay. To quantify the absolute abundance of each unique TCRbeta CDR3 rearrangement, sequence reads were collapsed and filtered. Productive Simpson clonality was computed per sample as the square root of Simpson's diversity index over productive rearrangements. TCRdb took this table from immuneACCESS and kept in-frame rearrangements with V and J called. Such tables lack part of the clones; where checked against another copy, unresolved V genes explain under half of the gap, and the rest is unexplained. V, J and clone size reflect that table, while D and trimming were determined from the DNA. The sample yields about 190,000 clones; roughly 85% were counted once. Approximately 21% of the sample is taken by the ten largest.

The germline ends are 13 bases apart after V is trimmed by 6 bases and J by 5 bases. The cysteine opens and the phenylalanine closes a CDR3 of 13 amino acids. Only the CDR3 portion is preserved as DNA: 39 bases, with reading frame beginning at the first base. CDR1 SGDLS and CDR2 YYNGEE were looked up in the germline V gene. Collaborating institutions collected whole blood in K2EDTA tubes following their own protocols. For TCRbeta analysis, collaborators shipped samples in one of three forms: frozen whole blood, isolated PBMCs, or DNA extracted from either of those sample types. In this chain, TRBV9 is recombined with TRBJ2-3; a tentative D call is TRBD2 (5 bases match). This TCR was recovered from a man aged 60-69 years with active or convalescent COVID-19. The specimen sequenced was peripheral blood. The DNA is as follows: TGTGCCAGCAAGGAGGACCCCGGAGATACGCAGTATTTT. This yields the protein CASKEDPGDTQYF.